Below, 4 T cell receptor beta chains from the same sample are listed, as sequenced in a study of T cells in Graves' hyperthyroidism and ophthalmopathy. Amplification yielded TCR beta CDR3 regions, with RNA transcripts as the source. The study used the HTBI primer set for a first-round RT-PCR of the TCR CDR3. Using its own MiXCR run on the multiplex PCR reads, TCRdb lists one record per CDR3 protein. The sample holds about 690,000 distinct CDR3 sequences, approximately 15% seen once. The sequencing input was blood. These receptors were collected from a man aged 50 to 60 with Graves' hyperthyroidism.

This clonotype has ten or more counts. The chain uses TRBV28 and TRBJ2-2; possible D gene TRBD1, 5 bases. There are 13 residues in the CDR3. Looked up from germline, CDR1 is MDHEN and CDR2 is SYDVKM. V was pared by 7 bases and J by 6 bases, with 12 bases between. CDR3 amino acids: CASTWGRAGELFF. Here the CDR3 DNA reads TGTGCCAGCACCTGGGGCCGCGCCGGGGAGCTGTTTTTT. The whole variable domain, remainder taken from reference TRBV28 and TRBJ2-2, is DVKVTQSSRYLVKRTGEKVFLECVQDMDHENMFWYRQDPGLGLRLIYFSYDVKMKEKGDIPEGYSVSREKKERFSLILESASTNQTSMYLCASTWGRAGELFFGEGSRLTVL.

This chain connects TRBV25-1 to TRBJ1-4, with a tentative D call TRBD1 (6 bases). Germline CDR1 MGHDK, CDR2 SYGVNS. The CDR3 spans 16 residues. Trimming removed 3 bases from V and 10 bases from J, with 21 bases in between. The chain's CDR3 is CASSDRGAYLAPKLFF. CDR3 bases: TGTGCCAGCAGTGACCGGGGGGCCTACCTAGCACCAAAACTGTTTTTT.

This clonotype came up many times. This sequence joins TRBV2 and TRBJ2-7; 9 bases align to TRBD2. Trimming cost V 7 bases and J 0 bases; bases outside gene matches: 7. This CDR3 has 15 residues. Germline-derived CDR1 and CDR2 are SNHLY and FYNNEI. The CDR3 sequence is CASTSSGTFSYEQYF. The DNA for the CDR3 is TGTGCCAGCACCTCTAGCGGGACATTCTCCTACGAGCAGTACTTC.

In the case of this clonotype: The junction departs from the called germline gene at one end, perhaps through a read error. The genes are TRBV7-9 and TRBJ1-5; 8 bases agree with TRBD1. The CDR3 has 15 residues. Germline CDR1 and CDR2: SEHNR and FQNEAQ (reference sequence). The CDR3 here is CASGLGTGRNQPQHF. The CDR3 nucleotides are TGTGCCAGCGGCTTGGGGACAGGTCGCAATCAGCCCCAGCATTTT.